This TCR beta chain originates from a study of siplizumab effects on memory and regulatory T cells. V dropped 8 bases and J dropped 7 bases, with 7 bases sitting between them. The CDR3 runs 10 residues. Germline loops: CDR1 KGHSH, CDR2 LQKENI. Sequenced by immunoSEQ multiplex PCR; TCRdb stores in-frame clones only, minus some. The top ten hold roughly 1.4% of the sample, which has about 82,000 clones, around 90% seen once. Turning to this clone: Its specificity is not known.

Study conclusions and caveats: The Treg-derived share of mappable alloreactive CD4+ clones averaged 68.8% with siplizumab and around 26% in controls. Naive T cells were seen as more diverse than memory cells and as major alloresponse contributors. Siplizumab significantly decreased alloreactive sequences from unstimulated CD4+ memory cells. Sequences below about 10^-5 frequency were poorly captured, and few alloreactive clones mapped to unstimulated subsets.

The TCR comes from a human donor in good health. The sample comprised Tregs sorted from blood. The gene calls are TRBV18 and TRBJ2-3, with D uncertain. The CDR3 region is CASPPHTQYF. The CDR3 coding sequence is TGTGCCAGCCCGCCACATACGCAGTATTTT.